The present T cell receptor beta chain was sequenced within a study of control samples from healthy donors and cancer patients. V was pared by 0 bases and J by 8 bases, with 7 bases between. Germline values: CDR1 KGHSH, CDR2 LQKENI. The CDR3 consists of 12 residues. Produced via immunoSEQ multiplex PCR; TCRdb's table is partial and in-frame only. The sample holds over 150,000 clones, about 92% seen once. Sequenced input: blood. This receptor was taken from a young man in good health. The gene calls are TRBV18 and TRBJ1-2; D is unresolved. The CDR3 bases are TGTGCCAGCTCACCACCACTAGGGGGCTACACCTTC. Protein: CASSPPLGGYTF.